Below are 10 T cell receptor beta chains sequenced from a single sample in a study of metastatic and nonmetastatic thyroid tumors. MiXCR was used by TCRdb to re-call the PCR reads. Here the sample spans 30,000 to 35,000 clones, roughly 22% being singletons. No patient received treatment before thyroid surgery. Sequenced: tumor tissue. The receptors were sampled from a male donor with papillary thyroid cancer or a benign thyroid nodule (not recorded which). Some clones in this sample may be carry-over from other donors' samples.

This clone was detected many times. The genes are TRBV27 and TRBJ2-2; 8 nucleotides line up with TRBD2. This CDR3 is 15 amino acids long. Per germline, CDR1 MNHEY and CDR2 SMNVEV (reference sequence). Trimming at V came to 2 bases and at J to 4 bases, leaving 3 bases not matched to a gene. The CDR3, as DNA: TGTGCCAGCAGTTTAGGCGGGAGGCCCACCGGGGAGCTGTTTTTT. It yields the protein CASSLGGRPTGELFF.

This clone has only a few counts. J is TRBJ1-4 and V is TRBV6-1, with a weak D call TRBD1 (5 bases). CDR3 length: 14 residues. Per germline, CDR1 MNHNS and CDR2 SASEGT. Trimming left V 6 bases short and J 2 bases short, with 10 bases between. CDR3 region: CASRLQATNEKLFF. The CDR3 DNA reads TGTGCCAGCAGACTACAGGCGACTAATGAAAAACTGTTTTTT.

The chain carries TRBV27 and TRBJ2-1; perhaps TRBD2 as D (6 bases). The V end lost 5 bases, the J end lost 9 bases, and 14 bases lay between the germline ends. The germline V gene encodes CDR1 MNHEY and CDR2 SMNVEV (reference sequence). The CDR3 consists of 13 residues. The CDR3 region has the DNA TGTGCCAGCAGTCTTGGGGGGTTTGGTGAGCAGTTCTTC. Protein sequence: CASSLGGFGEQFF.

This clone appeared many times. The J gene is TRBJ2-7, the V gene TRBV3-1, with 7 bases lining up with TRBD1. Trimming cost V 3 bases and J 6 bases; bases outside gene matches: 8. This CDR3 is built from 14 residues. Germline V gene data show CDR1 as LGHDT and CDR2 as YNNKEL (reference sequence). CDR3 amino acids: CASSHDRVKSEQYF. The CDR3 coding sequence is TGTGCCAGCAGCCATGACAGGGTAAAGAGCGAGCAGTACTTC.

This clone is categorized as medium-sized. This sequence joins TRBV6-6 and TRBJ2-2; 10 bases agree with TRBD1. Germline CDR1 MNHNY, CDR2 SVGAGI (reference sequence). The CDR3 is 18 amino acids. The J segment lost 1 base and the V segment lost 4 bases, leaving 9 bases of the junction unmatched. CDR3 sequence reads: CASSLLETGGRNTGELFF. DNA of the CDR3: TGTGCCAGCAGTTTACTGGAGACAGGGGGCAGGAACACCGGGGAGCTGTTTTTT.

The rearrangement joins TRBV20-1 to TRBJ2-3; TRBD1 aligns across 10 bases. CDR3 length: 14 amino acids. J was trimmed by 6 bases and V by 3 bases; bases with no gene match: 6. Germline CDR1 is DFQATT and CDR2 is SNEGSKA (reference sequence). The CDR3 nucleotides read TGCAGTGCTAGTTGGGACAGGGGTCCCGATACGCAGTATTTT. It codes for CSASWDRGPDTQYF.

At least ten counts were recorded for this clone. The rearrangement links TRBV15 to TRBJ2-2; perhaps D is TRBD1 or TRBD2 (5 bases each). Trimming pared 9 bases from V and 5 bases from J, leaving 16 bases between. The CDR3 extends over 14 amino acids. The V gene's germline CDR1 is LNHNV and CDR2 YYDKDF (reference sequence). The CDR3 is CATEPGARTGELFF. Written as DNA, the CDR3 is TGTGCCACAGAGCCCGGGGCCAGGACCGGGGAGCTGTTTTTT.

This clone was counted ten times or more. The genes are TRBV5-1 and TRBJ2-6; a weak D match, TRBD1 (5 bases). Trimming took off 2 bases at V and 4 bases at J, with 13 bases between the two ends. The germline V gene has CDR1 SGHRS and CDR2 YFSETQ. The CDR3 runs 16 residues. In nucleotides, the CDR3 is TGCGCCAGCAGCTTATGGCAGGGTTCCGGGGCCAACGTCCTGACTTTC. Its protein is CASSLWQGSGANVLTF.

The chain carries TRBV9 and TRBJ2-2; D uncertain. The CDR3 runs 14 residues. Trimming left V 6 bases short and J 1 base short, with 10 bases between. CDR1 and CDR2 (germline): SGDLS, YYNGEE. DNA of the CDR3: TGTGCCAGCAAGTCGGGCAGGAACACCGGGGAGCTGTTTTTT. Its protein is CASKSGRNTGELFF.

There are many counts of this clone. A single base separates this from a much larger clone, so it may be a read error. This is likely a read error, given that the CDR3 carries no conserved phenylalanine or tryptophan at its end. The chain couples TRBV7-9 to TRBJ2-7; D call uncertain. Germline V gene sequence: CDR1 SEHNR, CDR2 FQNEAQ (reference sequence). Trimming cost V 5 bases and J 5 bases, with 10 bases left between them. This CDR3 has 12 residues. The CDR3 coding sequence is TGTGCCAGCAGCCCCCCTTCCCACGAGCAGTACCTC. It translates to CASSPPSHEQYL.